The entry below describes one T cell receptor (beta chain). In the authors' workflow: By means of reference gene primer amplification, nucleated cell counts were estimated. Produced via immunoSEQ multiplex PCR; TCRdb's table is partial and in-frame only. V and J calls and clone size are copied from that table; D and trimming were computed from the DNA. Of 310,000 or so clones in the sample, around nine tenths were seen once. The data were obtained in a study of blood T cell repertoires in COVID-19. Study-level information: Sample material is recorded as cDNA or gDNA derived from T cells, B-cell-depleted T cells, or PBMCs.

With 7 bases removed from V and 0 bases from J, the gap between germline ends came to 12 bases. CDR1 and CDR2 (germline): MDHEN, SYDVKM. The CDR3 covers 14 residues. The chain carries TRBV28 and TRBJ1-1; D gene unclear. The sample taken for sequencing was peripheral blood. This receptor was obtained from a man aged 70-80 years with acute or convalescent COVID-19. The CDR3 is CASKGGLMNTEAFF. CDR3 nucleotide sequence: TGTGCCAGCAAGGGCGGACTTATGAACACTGAAGCTTTCTTT.